The clone carrying this TCR beta chain showed up just a few times. Its target is unknown. Clones were sequenced by immunoSEQ multiplex PCR, and TCRdb holds only the in-frame ones, with some missing. The sample comprises about a million clones, 60% to 80% of which are singletons, and roughly 1.5% rests with the top ten. This sample was included in a study of shared clonotypes between healthy human individuals. Study-level results: The naive CD4 repertoires of several donors were compared, and about 5% of clonotypes were shared.

Both subsets, CD45RA+ naive and CD45RA-negative memory, were split from the CD4+ cells. The CDR3 length is 13 residues. CDR1 and CDR2 from the germline V gene are KGHSH and LQKENI. V shed 3 bases and J shed 5 bases, with 10 bases lying between them. The chain links TRBV18 to TRBJ1-1; TRBD1 might be the D (6 bases). The clonotype was recovered from a man between 18 and 29 years old in good health. Material: memory CD4+ T cells sorted from blood. Subset of the sample: CD45RA-negative fraction. CDR3 sequence reads: CASSPGQPTEAFF. The CDR3, as DNA: TGTGCCAGCTCACCCGGACAGCCTACTGAAGCTTTCTTT. The full variable domain, completed using reference TRBV18 and TRBJ1-1, is NAGVMQNPRHLVRRRGQEARLRCSPMKGHSHVYWYRQLPEEGLKFMVYLQKENIIDESGMPKERFSAEFPKEGPSILRIQQVVRGDSAAYFCASSPGQPTEAFFGQGTRLTVV.